The T cell receptor (beta chain) under discussion was sequenced for a study of blood T cell repertoires in COVID-19. For the study at large: From the United States, Italy and Spain came samples of acute and convalescent COVID-19. The analysed material was cDNA or gDNA that came from T cells, B-cell-depleted T cells, or PBMCs.

How the authors handled the data: Using reference gene primer amplification, nucleated cell counts were estimated. The assay was immunoSEQ multiplex PCR, and TCRdb's table has in-frame clones only and misses some. V, J and clone size derive from that table, while D and trimming were established from the DNA sequence. The sample records around 97,000 clones, around 87% being singletons. Germline CDR1 reads SGHNT; CDR2 reads YYREEE (reference sequence). The CDR3 covers 14 residues. Trimming left V 4 bases short and J 4 bases short, with 12 bases between. This chain links TRBV5-4 with TRBJ2-4, with a possible D match to TRBD2 (6 bases). The TCR sequence derives from a human donor in a cohort sampled during active COVID-19. The sequencing input was peripheral blood. The CDR3 sequence is CASSGRGSKNIQYF. In DNA, the CDR3 is TGTGCCAGCAGCGGCCGGGGGAGTAAAAACATTCAGTACTTC.